These T cell receptor beta chains were read from a single sample in a study of T cell changes during pregnancy in multiple sclerosis. Profiling relied on immunoSEQ multiplex PCR, and the TCRdb table lists in-frame clones only, not all of them. Of 75,000 to 80,000 clones in the sample, just over 90% were seen once. The sequencing here drew on peripheral blood, taken after pregnancy. The receptors originated from a female donor in good health, enrolled as a control in a pregnancy study. The CDR3 runs from the conserved cysteine through the conserved F or W. A D gene is named only where the DNA matches it firmly. Expanded clones are given a class, and other clones once, few, many or no size at all.

TRBJ2-2	TRBV28	.	TRBD2	CASSLGLASSGELFF	TGTGCCAGCAGTTTGGGACTAGCTAGTTCCGGGGAGCTGTTTTTT
TRBJ1-2	TRBV18	.	.	CASSPRRQDVYGYTF	TGTGCCAGCTCACCACGGCGACAGGACGTATATGGCTACACCTTC
TRBJ2-2	TRBV27	.	TRBD1	CATFDRGRPRNTGELFF	TGTGCCACCTTCGACAGGGGACGACCTAGAAACACCGGGGAGCTGTTTTTT
TRBJ1-5	TRBV6-5	.	.	CASRQSGDGNQPQHF	TGTGCCAGCAGACAATCAGGGGACGGCAATCAGCCCCAGCATTTT
TRBJ2-7	TRBV27	.	.	CASSLGNGGFEQYF	TGTGCCAGCAGTTTAGGGAACGGGGGATTCGAGCAGTACTTC
TRBJ2-3	TRBV6-5	once	TRBD2	CASSSPTRGRTDTQYF	TGTGCCAGCAGTTCCCCCACGCGCGGGAGAACAGATACGCAGTATTTT
TRBJ2-1	TRBV29-1	.	TRBD2	CSVGSSGRSYNEQFF	TGCAGCGTTGGCTCTAGCGGGAGATCCTACAATGAGCAGTTCTTC
TRBJ2-7	TRBV19	.	TRBD1	CASTPGTGRHEQYF	TGTGCCAGTACCCCCGGGACAGGGCGGCACGAGCAGTACTTC
TRBJ1-5	TRBV6-5	.	.	CASSYWRDQPQHF	TGTGCCAGCAGTTACTGGAGAGATCAGCCCCAGCATTTT
TRBJ1-1	TRBV7-9	.	TRBD1	CASSSGQVYMNTEAFF	TGTGCCAGCAGCTCGGGACAGGTCTACATGAACACTGAAGCTTTCTTT
TRBJ1-2	TRBV5-1	few	.	CASNGAAGHGYTF	TGCGCCAGCAATGGAGCGGCGGGGCATGGCTACACCTTC
TRBJ2-5	TRBV6-6	.	TRBD1	CASRRGLETQYF	TGTGCCAGCAGGAGGGGGCTAGAGACCCAGTACTTC
TRBJ1-1	TRBV7-9	.	.	CASSSGHERGIFGTEAFF	TGTGCCAGCAGCTCCGGCCACGAGCGTGGCATATTTGGCACTGAAGCTTTCTTT
TRBJ2-5	TRBV10-1	once	TRBD2	CASSESASGEETQYF	TGCGCCAGCAGTGAGTCGGCTAGCGGGGAAGAGACCCAGTACTTC
TRBJ2-3	TRBV5-1	.	.	CASSFDRTSTDTQYF	TGCGCCAGCAGCTTCGACAGGACTAGCACAGATACGCAGTATTTT
TRBJ2-5	TRBV5-1	.	TRBD2	CASTGGSGETQYF	TGCGCCAGCACGGGAGGCAGCGGAGAGACCCAGTACTTC
TRBJ1-2	TRBV6-4	.	.	CASSVAPFLMGYTF	TGTGCCAGCAGTGTGGCCCCGTTCTTGATGGGCTACACCTTC
TRBJ2-7	TRBV28	.	TRBD2	CASSLPTSVEQYF	TGTGCCAGCAGTTTACCGACTAGCGTCGAGCAGTACTTC
TRBJ2-1	TRBV19	.	.	CASSISVESYNEQFF	TGTGCCAGTAGTATATCGGTAGAGTCCTACAATGAGCAGTTCTTC
TRBJ1-3	TRBV6-1	.	.	CASTEASQGYTIYF	TGTGCCAGCACAGAGGCGTCCCAGGGATACACCATATATTTT
TRBJ2-7	TRBV20-1	.	.	CSAPRGHEQYF	TGCAGTGCTCCCAGGGGTCACGAGCAGTACTTC
TRBJ2-2	TRBV7-2	.	TRBD2	CASSPTSGRADGELFF	TGTGCCAGCAGCCCCACTAGCGGGAGGGCGGACGGGGAGCTGTTTTTT
TRBJ2-6	TRBV7-9	.	.	CASSPSQGTGANVLTF	TGTGCCAGCAGCCCCTCTCAGGGAACCGGGGCCAACGTCCTGACTTTC
TRBJ2-5	TRBV6-5	.	TRBD2	CAGGRGQETQYF	TGTGCCGGGGGGAGGGGCCAAGAGACCCAGTACTTC
TRBJ2-7	TRBV5-1	.	.	CASTVDKVGYEQYF	TGCGCCAGCACTGTGGACAAGGTGGGCTACGAGCAGTACTTC
TRBJ1-1	TRBV19	.	.	CATAPTVNTEAFF	TGTGCCACCGCCCCGACAGTGAACACTGAAGCTTTCTTT
TRBJ1-5	TRBV28	.	.	CASRQTGDHFNSNQPQHF	TGTGCCAGCAGACAAACAGGCGACCATTTCAATAGCAATCAGCCCCAGCATTTT
TRBJ1-5	TRBV30	.	.	CAWSKAAGWPQHF	TGTGCCTGGAGTAAGGCGGCCGGGTGGCCCCAGCATTTT
TRBJ2-7	TRBV6-5	.	TRBD1	CASSYSGTGTEQYF	TGTGCCAGCAGTTACTCCGGGACAGGGACCGAGCAGTACTTC
TRBJ2-5	TRBV4-1	.	TRBD2	CASSSTETSGGAQTQYF	TGCGCCAGCAGCTCCACCGAAACTAGCGGGGGGGCGCAGACCCAGTACTTC
TRBJ1-2	TRBV5-1	.	TRBD1	CASSLTLQGANGYTF	TGCGCCAGCAGCCTCACACTACAGGGGGCAAATGGCTACACCTTC
TRBJ1-2	TRBV6-6	.	.	CASSPQGPKGYTF	TGTGCCAGCAGTCCCCAGGGGCCAAAGGGCTACACCTTC
TRBJ2-3	TRBV9	.	TRBD1	CASSHGQALGDTQYF	TGTGCCAGCAGCCACGGACAGGCGTTAGGAGATACGCAGTATTTT
TRBJ2-3	TRBV7-3	.	.	CASSPNMGSKDTQYF	TGTGCCAGCAGCCCAAATATGGGGAGCAAGGATACGCAGTATTTT
TRBJ1-6	TRBV30	.	TRBD1	CAWTGTANSPLHF	TGTGCCTGGACCGGGACAGCCAATTCACCCCTCCACTTT
TRBJ1-5	TRBV6-5	.	.	CASSSGLGEHQPQHF	TGTGCCAGCAGTTCAGGCCTCGGGGAGCATCAGCCCCAGCATTTT